This T cell receptor beta chain was documented in a study of CD8 T cells in Susac syndrome. The CDR3 extends over 12 amino acids. Trimming left V 5 bases short and J 12 bases short, with 17 bases between. Germline lookup yields CDR1 DFQATT and CDR2 SNEGSKA (reference sequence). The authors reverse transcribed roughly 0.5 to 1 ug RNA with random hexamers. TCRdb reprocessed the immunoSEQ multiplex PCR reads via MiXCR and lists one record per CDR3 protein. The sample consists of about 120,000 distinct CDR3 sequences, 80% to 95% of them appearing once. The sequenced sample was CD4+ T cells from PBMCs. The receptor's source is a human donor in good health. V gene TRBV20-1 combines with J gene TRBJ1-3; D gene unclear. DNA for the CDR3: TGCAGTGCTGGGTCTTACGAAGCGGACATATATTTT. It yields the protein CSAGSYEADIYF.